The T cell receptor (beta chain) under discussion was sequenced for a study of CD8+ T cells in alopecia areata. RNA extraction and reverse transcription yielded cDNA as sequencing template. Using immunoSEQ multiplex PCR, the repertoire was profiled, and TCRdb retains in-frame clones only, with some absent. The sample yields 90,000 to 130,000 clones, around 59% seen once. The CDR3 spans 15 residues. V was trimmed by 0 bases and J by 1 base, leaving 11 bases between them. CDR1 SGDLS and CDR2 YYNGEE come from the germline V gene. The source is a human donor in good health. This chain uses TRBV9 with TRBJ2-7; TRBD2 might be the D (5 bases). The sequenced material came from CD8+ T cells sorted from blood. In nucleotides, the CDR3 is TGTGCCAGCAGCGTAGAACCGGGGTATTCCTACGAGCAGTACTTC. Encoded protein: CASSVEPGYSYEQYF.